Shown below are 25 T cell receptor beta chains from a single sample sequenced in a study of blood T cell repertoires in COVID-19. The data were produced by immunoSEQ multiplex PCR, yet TCRdb's version contains in-frame clones alone and is incomplete. The sample holds around 250,000 clones, roughly 90% seen once. Material: peripheral blood. The receptors originated from a man aged 55 to 70 with acute or convalescent COVID-19.

The rearrangement links TRBV6-2 or TRBV6-3 to TRBJ1-1, with TRBD1 identical over 8 bases. This CDR3 is built from 17 residues. The trim removed 0 bases at V and 0 bases at J, leaving 6 bases unmatched. The germline CDR1 and CDR2 sequences are MNHEY and SVGEGT. The CDR3 reads CASSYSQGASMNTEAFF. As DNA, the CDR3 is TGTGCCAGCAGTTACTCTCAGGGGGCGAGCATGAACACTGAAGCTTTCTTT.

The chain's CDR3 is CASLNTDTQYF. CDR3 in DNA: TGTGCCAGCCTTAACACAGATACGCAGTATTTT. The rearrangement links TRBV12-3 or TRBV12-4 to TRBJ2-3; no definite D call. The V end was cut by 8 bases, the J end by 2 bases, with 5 bases between. This CDR3 has 11 amino acids.

This clone was observed a handful of times. The chain links TRBV5-8 to TRBJ1-5; TRBD1 matches at 9 bases. This CDR3 is 15 amino acids long. The germline V gene has CDR1 SGHTS and CDR2 YDEGEE. J gave up 7 bases and V 5 bases, and 10 bases lay outside the gene matches. This chain's CDR3 is CASRLTTGGKQPQHF. The CDR3 coding sequence is TGTGCCAGCAGACTTACGACAGGGGGAAAACAGCCCCAGCATTTT.

The chain couples TRBV28 to TRBJ1-5; 7 nucleotides line up with TRBD1. This CDR3 is built from 14 residues. The V and J ends lost 2 bases and 7 bases, in that order; junction bases with no gene match: 5. Germline-derived CDR1 and CDR2 are MDHEN and SYDVKM. The CDR3 DNA reads TGTGCCAGCAGTTTAGAGGGGGCTGTGCAGCCCCAGCATTTT. Its protein is CASSLEGAVQPQHF. The full variable domain, with the rest looked up from reference TRBV28 and TRBJ1-5, is DVKVTQSSRYLVKRTGEKVFLECVQDMDHENMFWYRQDPGLGLRLIYFSYDVKMKEKGDIPEGYSVSREKKERFSLILESASTNQTSMYLCASSLEGAVQPQHFGDGTRLSIL.

The J gene is TRBJ2-6, the V gene TRBV27; a weak D match, TRBD1 (5 bases). Trimming took off 5 bases at V and 1 base at J, with 12 bases between the two ends. CDR3 length: 16 amino acids. Germline CDR1 reads MNHEY; CDR2 reads SMNVEV (reference sequence). The CDR3 region has the DNA TGTGCCAGCAGTGCCAACAGGATTTCTGGGGCCAACGTCCTGACTTTC. Protein product: CASSANRISGANVLTF.

This chain connects TRBV19 to TRBJ1-4, with 12 bases fitting TRBD1. This CDR3 region has 17 residues. Losses at the gene ends were 4 bases for V and 2 bases for J; bases not matched to a gene: 5. Germline values: CDR1 LNHDA, CDR2 SQIVND (reference sequence). In DNA form, the CDR3 reads TGTGCCAGTAGTACTGGGACAGGGGGCGATACTAATGAAAAACTGTTTTTT. Residues: CASSTGTGGDTNEKLFF.

The genes are TRBV9 and TRBJ2-5; a possible D gene is TRBD1 (6 bases). Germline loops: CDR1 SGDLS, CDR2 YYNGEE. V was shortened by 4 bases and J by 1 base, with 11 bases between the two germline ends. The CDR3 is 14 amino acids. CDR3 bases: TGTGCCAGCAGCCAAGACAGGAGCCAAGAGACCCAGTACTTC. Protein product: CASSQDRSQETQYF.

The chain combines TRBV14 with TRBJ1-4, with 9 bases lining up with TRBD1. This CDR3 has 15 residues. CDR1 and CDR2 (germline): SGHDN, FVKESK. Trimming at V came to 1 base and at J to 8 bases, leaving 5 bases not matched to a gene. The CDR3 DNA follows: TGTGCCAGCAGCCAAGCGACAGGGGGAGCGGAAAAACTGTTTTTT. Its translation: CASSQATGGAEKLFF.

J is TRBJ2-2 and V is TRBV5-1, with D maybe TRBD2 (6 bases). This CDR3 region has 15 residues. CDR1 and CDR2 from the germline V gene are SGHRS and YFSETQ. With 1 base removed from V and 3 bases from J, the gap between germline ends came to 10 bases. CDR3 protein: CASSLIPSDTGELFF. The CDR3 bases are TGCGCCAGCAGCTTGATCCCTAGCGACACCGGGGAGCTGTTTTTT.

CDR3 in DNA: TGTGCCAGTAGTATGACGGGGCGGGGATACAATGAGCAGTTCTTC. Translating it yields CASSMTGRGYNEQFF. This sequence joins TRBV19 and TRBJ2-1, with D possibly being TRBD2 (6 bases). The CDR3 covers 15 residues. Germline loops: CDR1 LNHDA, CDR2 SQIVND (reference sequence). V lost 3 bases, J lost 4 bases, and 13 bases lay in between.

The sample holds a few counts of this clone. This rearrangement joins TRBV6-5 to TRBJ1-5; TRBD1 matches 7 bases. The CDR3 is 12 amino acids. V shed 10 bases and J 4 bases; nucleotides not matched to a gene: 4. Germline CDR1 MNHEY, CDR2 SVGAGI. This CDR3 reads CATEGANQPQHF. The CDR3 region has the DNA TGTGCCACGGAGGGGGCAAATCAGCCCCAGCATTTT.

There are a few counts of this clone. The chain couples TRBV29-1 to TRBJ1-2; D perhaps matches TRBD1 (5 bases). V lost 3 bases to trimming and J lost 4 bases, with 12 bases between them. CDR3 size: 13 residues. The germline gives CDR1 SQVTM, CDR2 ANQGSEA. In DNA form, the CDR3 reads TGCAGCGTTGAGGGGCAGGGATCCTATGGCTACACCTTC. Residues: CSVEGQGSYGYTF.

This clone was seen more than once but under ten times. The chain uses TRBV2 and TRBJ2-7, with TRBD1 matching over 9 bases. Germline V lookup: CDR1 SNHLY, CDR2 FYNNEI. The V and J ends lost 6 bases and 7 bases, in that order; junction bases with no gene match: 10. This CDR3 region has 14 residues. DNA for the CDR3: TGTGCCAGCAGACCCTTCCGGACAGGGGAAGAGCAGTACTTC. This sequence encodes CASRPFRTGEEQYF.

The chain links TRBV4-3 to TRBJ1-2; D might be TRBD1 (6 bases). V was pared by 1 base and J by 0 bases, with 21 bases between. The CDR3 is 19 residues long. Germline V gene data show CDR1 as LGHNA and CDR2 as YSLEER. Here the CDR3 reads CASSQVRQEWIGANYGYTF. In DNA form, the CDR3 reads TGCGCCAGCAGCCAAGTTCGACAGGAGTGGATTGGGGCTAACTATGGCTACACCTTC.

The chain uses TRBV9 and TRBJ2-5, with TRBD2 identical over 11 bases. V shed 6 bases, J shed 5 bases, and the junction held 12 bases outside the gene matches. CDR1 and CDR2 (germline): SGDLS, YYNGEE. This CDR3 comprises 16 residues. The CDR3 bases are TGTGCCAGCACCCCAGGGGTAGCGGGAGGGCCGGAGACCCAGTACTTC. Translated: CASTPGVAGGPETQYF.

This clone has only one observation. The V call is TRBV28, the J call TRBJ2-2, with TRBD2 identical over 13 bases. The CDR3 has 16 residues. The ends lost 6 bases at V and 6 bases at J; junction bases unmatched: 7. Germline V CDR1 and CDR2: MDHEN, SYDVKM. In nucleotides, the CDR3 is TGTGCCAGCAGGACCGGACTAGCGGGAGTTGCCGGGGAGCTGTTTTTT. Protein: CASRTGLAGVAGELFF.

This clone has just one count. The genes are TRBV28 and TRBJ1-1; D is undetermined. Germline CDR1 and CDR2: MDHEN and SYDVKM. The V end was cut by 1 base, the J end by 0 bases, with 27 bases between. The CDR3 extends over 21 amino acids. CDR3 bases: TGTGCCAGCAGTTTATTTACACTTCGAATCTCAGGTCTTTCCATGAACACTGAAGCTTTCTTT. As protein: CASSLFTLRISGLSMNTEAFF.

The rearrangement joins TRBV7-9 to TRBJ2-3, with 9 bases lining up with TRBD1. The CDR3 loop spans 15 amino acids. V trimming: 5 bases; J trimming: 0 bases; junction bases outside the gene matches: 3. Germline V gene sequence: CDR1 SEHNR, CDR2 FQNEAQ (reference sequence). CDR3: CASSGQGFSTDTQYF. CDR3 nucleotide sequence: TGTGCCAGCAGCGGACAGGGGTTTAGCACAGATACGCAGTATTTT.

The chain uses TRBV7-3 and TRBJ1-2; D unclear. CDR1 is SGHTA and CDR2 is FQGTGA in the germline V gene. The CDR3 is 16 amino acids. Trimming pared 5 bases from V and 1 base from J, leaving 17 bases between. In DNA, the CDR3 is TGTGCCAGCAGCCCCATGGGCAGAAACCTTAACTATGGCTACACCTTC. Its translation is CASSPMGRNLNYGYTF.

The chain couples TRBV30 to TRBJ1-4; D call uncertain. This CDR3 has 14 residues. Germline-derived CDR1 and CDR2 are GTSNPN and SVGIG (reference sequence). With 0 bases removed from V and 8 bases from J, the gap between germline ends came to 13 bases. CDR3 region: CAWSVRQDGEKLFF. For the CDR3, the DNA is TGTGCCTGGAGTGTTCGGCAGGATGGAGAAAAACTGTTTTTT.

The chain joins TRBV2 to TRBJ1-6; 7 bases map to TRBD1. Germline CDR1 SNHLY, CDR2 FYNNEI. Trimming took 8 bases from V and 9 from J; bases not matched to a gene: 7. The CDR3 loop spans 13 amino acids. The CDR3 sequence: CASSDREVSPLHF. The CDR3 DNA follows: TGTGCCAGCTCCGACAGGGAGGTTTCACCCCTCCACTTT.

The chain recombines TRBV3-1 (or the pseudogene TRBV3-2) with TRBJ2-1, with D maybe TRBD1 (6 bases). Trimming left V 4 bases short and J 3 bases short, with 13 bases between. Germline lookup yields CDR1 LGHDT and CDR2 YNNKEL (reference sequence). The CDR3 length is 15 residues. This chain's CDR3 is CASSLGQSLYNEQFF. The CDR3 region has the DNA TGTGCCAGCAGCCTCGGACAGAGTCTCTACAATGAGCAGTTCTTC.

The chain recombines TRBV12-3 or TRBV12-4 with TRBJ1-2; TRBD1 matches 9 bases. The CDR3 extends over 13 amino acids. V lost 7 bases, J lost 6 bases, and 6 bases stayed unmatched. CDR3 sequence: CASTPTGGNGYTF. CDR3 nucleotides: TGTGCCAGCACCCCGACAGGGGGTAATGGCTACACCTTC.

J is TRBJ1-5 and V is TRBV29-1, with TRBD1 identical over 7 bases. The CDR3 is made up of 15 amino acids. The V gene end was trimmed by 6 bases and the J gene end by 5 bases; junction bases not matched to a gene: 13. Germline assignment: CDR1 SQVTM and CDR2 ANQGSEA. The CDR3 sequence is CSVGETGQGDQPQHF. CDR3 sequence (DNA): TGCAGCGTCGGAGAGACAGGGCAGGGCGATCAGCCCCAGCATTTT.

The chain uses TRBV19 and TRBJ2-1; D may be TRBD2 (7 bases). V was cut by 8 bases and J by 6 bases, with 17 bases left in between. CDR1 LNHDA and CDR2 SQIVND come from the germline V gene (reference sequence). This CDR3 spans 14 amino acids. CDR3 sequence: CASQGGRASNEQFF. The DNA of the CDR3 is TGTGCCAGTCAAGGGGGGAGGGCTTCCAATGAGCAGTTCTTC.